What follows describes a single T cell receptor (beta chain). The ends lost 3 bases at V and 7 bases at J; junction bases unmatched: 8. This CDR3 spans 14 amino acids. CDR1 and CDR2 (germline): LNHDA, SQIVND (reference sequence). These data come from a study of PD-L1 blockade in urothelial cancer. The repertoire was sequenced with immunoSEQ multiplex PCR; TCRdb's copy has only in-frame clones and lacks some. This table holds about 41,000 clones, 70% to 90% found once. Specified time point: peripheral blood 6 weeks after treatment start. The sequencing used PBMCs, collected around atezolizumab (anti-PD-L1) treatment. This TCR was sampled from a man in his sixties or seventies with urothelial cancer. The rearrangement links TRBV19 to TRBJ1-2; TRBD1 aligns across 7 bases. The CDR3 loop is CASSIDRVKSGYTF. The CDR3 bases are TGTGCCAGTAGTATTGACAGGGTAAAGAGTGGCTACACCTTC.